This T cell receptor (beta chain) was sequenced in a study of T-cell memory formation after mild COVID-19. Findings of the study overall: What remained unconfirmed was the SARS-CoV-2 specificity of second-wave clones peaking on day 37.

Regarding this clonotype: Antigen: not known.

Trimming removed 1 base from V and 0 bases from J, with 16 bases in between. This CDR3 contains 16 residues. Germline CDR1 DFQATT, CDR2 SNEGSKA (reference sequence). TCRdb analysed the 5' RACE reads with MiXCR anew, one entry per CDR3 protein. There are over 130,000 distinct CDR3 sequences in the sample; 14% occur only once, and about 27% lies in the top ten. This chain connects TRBV20-1 to TRBJ2-7; unclear D gene. Sequenced: PBMCs or a T cell subset sorted from them (not recorded which). The source of this sequence is an adult woman who had mild COVID-19 (a few samples of this study predate the infection). Cell type and time point are not known. CDR3 nucleotide sequence: TGCAGTGCTAGAGGACTCCCGGGTCGCCTCTCCTACGAGCAGTACTTC. This sequence encodes CSARGLPGRLSYEQYF.